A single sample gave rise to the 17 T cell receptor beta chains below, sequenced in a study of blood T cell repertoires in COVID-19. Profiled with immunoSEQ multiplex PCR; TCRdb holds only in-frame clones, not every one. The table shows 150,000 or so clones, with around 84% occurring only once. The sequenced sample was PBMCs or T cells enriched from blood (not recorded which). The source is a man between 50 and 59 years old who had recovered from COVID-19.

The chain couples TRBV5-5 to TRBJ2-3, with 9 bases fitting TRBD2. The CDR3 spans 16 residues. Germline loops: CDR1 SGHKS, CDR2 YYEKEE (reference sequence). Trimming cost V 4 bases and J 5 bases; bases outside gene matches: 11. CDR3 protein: CASSPFWRGGEDTQYF. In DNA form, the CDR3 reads TGTGCCAGCAGCCCATTTTGGCGGGGGGGCGAAGATACGCAGTATTTT.

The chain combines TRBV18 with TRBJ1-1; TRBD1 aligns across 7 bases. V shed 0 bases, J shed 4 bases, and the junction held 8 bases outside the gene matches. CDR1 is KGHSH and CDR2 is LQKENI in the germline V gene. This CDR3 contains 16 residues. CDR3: CASSPPARAGGTEAFF. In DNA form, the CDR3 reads TGTGCCAGCTCACCACCCGCCCGGGCAGGGGGCACTGAAGCTTTCTTT.

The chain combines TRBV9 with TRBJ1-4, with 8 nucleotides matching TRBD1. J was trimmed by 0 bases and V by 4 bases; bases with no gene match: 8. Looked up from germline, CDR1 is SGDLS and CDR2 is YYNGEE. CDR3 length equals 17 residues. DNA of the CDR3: TGTGCCAGCAGCCCCGGGGACAGGCCGACAACTAATGAAAAACTGTTTTTT. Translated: CASSPGDRPTTNEKLFF.

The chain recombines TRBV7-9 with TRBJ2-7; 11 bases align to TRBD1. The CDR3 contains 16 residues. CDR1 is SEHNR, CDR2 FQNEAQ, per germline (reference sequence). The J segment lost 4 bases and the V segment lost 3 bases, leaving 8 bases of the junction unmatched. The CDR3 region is CASSLGGQGAIYEQYF. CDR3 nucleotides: TGTGCCAGCAGCTTGGGAGGACAGGGGGCAATTTACGAGCAGTACTTC.

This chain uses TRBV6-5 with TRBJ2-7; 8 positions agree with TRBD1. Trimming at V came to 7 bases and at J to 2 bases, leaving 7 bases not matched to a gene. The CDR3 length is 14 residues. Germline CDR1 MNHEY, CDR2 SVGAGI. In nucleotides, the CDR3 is TGTGCCAGCACCCTGGAGACAGGGGCCTACGAGCAGTACTTC. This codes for CASTLETGAYEQYF.

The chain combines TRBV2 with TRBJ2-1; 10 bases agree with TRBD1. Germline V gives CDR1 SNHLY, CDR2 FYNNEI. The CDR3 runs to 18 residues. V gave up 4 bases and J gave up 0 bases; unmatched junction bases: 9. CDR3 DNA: TGTGCCAGCAGTGGGACGACAGGGGGCGGGAGCTCCTACAATGAGCAGTTCTTC. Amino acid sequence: CASSGTTGGGSSYNEQFF.

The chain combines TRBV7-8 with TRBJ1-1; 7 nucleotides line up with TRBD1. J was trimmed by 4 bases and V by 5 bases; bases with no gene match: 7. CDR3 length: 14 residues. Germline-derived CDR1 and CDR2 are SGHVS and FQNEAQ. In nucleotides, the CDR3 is TGTGCCAGCAGCATCACAGGGGTGAGCACTGAAGCTTTCTTT. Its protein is CASSITGVSTEAFF.

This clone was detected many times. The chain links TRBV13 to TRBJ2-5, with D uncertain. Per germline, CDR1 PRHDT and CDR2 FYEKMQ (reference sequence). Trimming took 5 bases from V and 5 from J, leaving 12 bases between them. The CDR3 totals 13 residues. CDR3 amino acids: CASSLRVEETQYF. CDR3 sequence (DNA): TGTGCCAGCAGCCTCCGGGTCGAGGAGACCCAGTACTTC.

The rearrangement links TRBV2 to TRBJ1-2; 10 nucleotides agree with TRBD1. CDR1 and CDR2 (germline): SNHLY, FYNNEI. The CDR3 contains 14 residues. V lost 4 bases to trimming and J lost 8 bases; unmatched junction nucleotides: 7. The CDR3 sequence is CASSVTGTGVGYTF. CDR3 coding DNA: TGTGCCAGCAGTGTGACCGGGACAGGGGTAGGCTACACCTTC.

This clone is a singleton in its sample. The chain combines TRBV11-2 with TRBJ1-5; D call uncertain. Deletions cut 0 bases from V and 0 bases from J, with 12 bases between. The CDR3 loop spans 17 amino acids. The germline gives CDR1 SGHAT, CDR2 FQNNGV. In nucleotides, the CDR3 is TGTGCCAGCAGCTTAGATCCCAGCGAATATAGCAATCAGCCCCAGCATTTT. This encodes CASSLDPSEYSNQPQHF.

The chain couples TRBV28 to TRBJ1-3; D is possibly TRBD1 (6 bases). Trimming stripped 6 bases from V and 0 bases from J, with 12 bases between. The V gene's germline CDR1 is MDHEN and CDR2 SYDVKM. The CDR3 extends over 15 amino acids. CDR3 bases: TGTGCCAGCAGCGGGACACGACTCTCTGGAAACACCATATATTTT. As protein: CASSGTRLSGNTIYF.

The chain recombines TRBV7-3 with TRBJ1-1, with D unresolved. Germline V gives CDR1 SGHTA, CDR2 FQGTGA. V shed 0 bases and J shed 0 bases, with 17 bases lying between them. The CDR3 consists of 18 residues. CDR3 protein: CASSLTGYHQALNTEAFF. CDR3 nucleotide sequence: TGTGCCAGCAGCTTAACCGGGTACCACCAAGCCCTGAACACTGAAGCTTTCTTT. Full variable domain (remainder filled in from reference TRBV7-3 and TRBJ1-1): GAGVSQTPSNKVTEKGKYVELRCDPISGHTALYWYRQSLGQGPEFLIYFQGTGAADDSGLPNDRFFAVRPEGSVSTLKIQRTERGDSAVYLCASSLTGYHQALNTEAFFGQGTRLTVV.

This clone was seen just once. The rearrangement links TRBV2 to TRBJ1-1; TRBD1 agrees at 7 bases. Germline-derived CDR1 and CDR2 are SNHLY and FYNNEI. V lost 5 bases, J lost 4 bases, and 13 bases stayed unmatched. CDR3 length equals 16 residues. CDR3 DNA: TGTGCCAGCAGTAGCCTGGGCAGGGGGATCACCACTGAAGCTTTCTTT. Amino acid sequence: CASSSLGRGITTEAFF.

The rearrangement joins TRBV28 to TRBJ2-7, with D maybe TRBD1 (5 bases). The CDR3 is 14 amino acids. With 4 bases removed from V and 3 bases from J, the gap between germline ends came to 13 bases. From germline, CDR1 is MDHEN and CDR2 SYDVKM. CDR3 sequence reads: CASSSGQVFYEQYF. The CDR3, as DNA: TGTGCCAGCAGTTCCGGACAAGTTTTCTACGAGCAGTACTTC.

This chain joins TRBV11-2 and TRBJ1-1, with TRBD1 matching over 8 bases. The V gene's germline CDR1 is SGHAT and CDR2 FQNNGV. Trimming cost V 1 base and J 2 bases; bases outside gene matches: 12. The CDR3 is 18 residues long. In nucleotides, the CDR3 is TGTGCCAGCAGCTTAGCCCGCTTGACAGGGGTAAGAAACACTGAAGCTTTCTTT. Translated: CASSLARLTGVRNTEAFF.

CDR3 loop: CASRGDRSNNSPLHF. The CDR3 nucleotides read TGTGCCAGCAGGGGGGACAGGAGTAATAATTCACCCCTCCACTTT. The gene calls are TRBV6-5 and TRBJ1-6, with TRBD1 identical over 8 bases. V shed 6 bases, J shed 5 bases, and the junction held 6 bases outside the gene matches. Germline CDR1 is MNHEY and CDR2 is SVGAGI. The CDR3 spans 15 residues.

The CDR3 loop is CAWATGTGVEKLFF. CDR3 sequence (DNA): TGTGCCTGGGCTACCGGGACAGGGGTTGAAAAACTGTTTTTT. V usage is TRBV30 and J usage is TRBJ1-4, with 10 bases aligning to TRBD1. Germline V gene data show CDR1 as GTSNPN and CDR2 as SVGIG (reference sequence). CDR3 size: 14 residues. V shed 5 bases and J 7 bases; nucleotides not matched to a gene: 7.